This T cell receptor (beta chain) was sequenced in a study of blood T cell repertoires in COVID-19. Across the study: There were acute and convalescent COVID-19 samples, and they came from the United States, Italy and Spain. PBMCs, B-cell-depleted T cells, or T cells provided the cDNA or gDNA that made up the material.

Seattle patients were enrolled during active infection and followed longitudinally. There are 14 residues in the CDR3. CDR1 and CDR2 (germline): DFQATT, SNEGSKA (reference sequence). V shed 3 bases, J shed 5 bases, and the junction held 8 bases outside the gene matches. Under the authors' procedure: Researchers report that nucleated cell counts were estimated from reference gene primer amplification. Repertoires were generated with immunoSEQ multiplex PCR, while TCRdb's copy carries only in-frame clones and drops some. D and trimming come from the DNA, and the V and J calls and clone size come from that table. Here the sample spans 350,000 or so clones, around 87% being singletons. This clone was detected only once.

The material sequenced was peripheral blood. The sequence came from a woman younger than 45 with COVID-19, enrolled during active disease. The genes are TRBV20-1 and TRBJ1-2, with 8 bases lining up with TRBD1. The CDR3 DNA is TGCAGTGCTAGTGTGACAGGGGTAGGTTATGGCTACACCTTC. Amino acid sequence: CSASVTGVGYGYTF.